A selection of T cell receptor beta chains follows, all from one sample in a study of blood T cell repertoires in COVID-19. Method: immunoSEQ multiplex PCR; TCRdb's copy keeps in-frame clones and lacks some. There are roughly 97,000 clones in the sample; approximately 80% occur only once, and about 9.4% lies in the top ten. The sequenced sample was peripheral blood. These receptors originate from a man aged 65 to 85 with acute or convalescent COVID-19. The CDR3 runs from the conserved cysteine through the conserved F or W.

j_call: TRBJ1-5; v_call: TRBV5-1; cdr3_aa: CASSITAGGNQPQHF
j_call: TRBJ1-2; v_call: TRBV30; cdr3_aa: CAWGRGNYGYTF
j_call: TRBJ2-7; v_call: TRBV7-2; cdr3_aa: CASSLETSAYEQYF
j_call: TRBJ1-1; v_call: TRBV11-1; cdr3_aa: CASSSRDRGLTEAFF
j_call: TRBJ2-1; v_call: TRBV6-2/TRBV6-3; cdr3_aa: CASSRTGSNEQFF
j_call: TRBJ2-2; v_call: TRBV7-9; cdr3_aa: CASSFSGRDRPGELFF
j_call: TRBJ1-1; v_call: TRBV9; cdr3_aa: CASSVAGNTEAFF
j_call: TRBJ2-3; v_call: TRBV7-2; cdr3_aa: CASSFGGDTQYF
j_call: TRBJ2-6; v_call: TRBV29-1; cdr3_aa: CSVEPGQGGNVLTF
j_call: TRBJ2-1; v_call: TRBV7-6; cdr3_aa: CASSPRTSGSLVNEQFF
j_call: TRBJ2-7; v_call: TRBV10-2; cdr3_aa: CASSELATEQYF
j_call: TRBJ2-1; v_call: TRBV4-1; cdr3_aa: CASSQDRGIEQFF
j_call: TRBJ1-5; v_call: TRBV19; cdr3_aa: CASSDRAINQPQHF
j_call: TRBJ1-5; v_call: TRBV18; cdr3_aa: CASSPQGLGMDQYQPQHF
j_call: TRBJ2-5; v_call: TRBV7-7; cdr3_aa: CASSARGAGGETQYF
j_call: TRBJ2-7; v_call: TRBV18; cdr3_aa: CASSRGGSLEGAGLF
j_call: TRBJ1-2; v_call: TRBV30; cdr3_aa: CAWSVLTNYGYTF
j_call: TRBJ1-3; v_call: TRBV19; cdr3_aa: CASSILTGTAGNTIYF
j_call: TRBJ2-2; v_call: TRBV30; cdr3_aa: CAWSVFPLELFF
j_call: TRBJ2-1; v_call: TRBV29-1; cdr3_aa: CSVGGQGARDEQFF
j_call: TRBJ1-4; v_call: TRBV10-3; cdr3_aa: CAIRDRANEKLFF
j_call: TRBJ2-1; v_call: TRBV4-3; cdr3_aa: CASSQDFLNTMTGGSYNEQFF
j_call: TRBJ1-6; v_call: TRBV2; cdr3_aa: CASKGQTNSPLHF
j_call: TRBJ2-7; v_call: TRBV2; cdr3_aa: CASSLRFSYEQYF
j_call: TRBJ2-7; v_call: TRBV4-2; cdr3_aa: CASSQDGTIYEQYF
j_call: TRBJ1-4; v_call: TRBV11-2; cdr3_aa: CASSLESGGKLFF
j_call: TRBJ1-4; v_call: TRBV28; cdr3_aa: CASSAPGGLRKTVFF
j_call: TRBJ1-2; v_call: TRBV5-4; cdr3_aa: CASSRDRDGYGYTF
j_call: TRBJ1-2; v_call: TRBV2; cdr3_aa: CASKDGEGYGYTF
j_call: TRBJ2-7; v_call: TRBV7-7; cdr3_aa: CASSFVSRIIRTSGPYEQYF
j_call: TRBJ2-7; v_call: TRBV27; cdr3_aa: CASIRTSGISYEQYF
j_call: TRBJ2-1; v_call: TRBV3-1/TRBV3-2; cdr3_aa: CASSPWEGVNEQFF
j_call: TRBJ1-1; v_call: TRBV24-1; cdr3_aa: CATSDSQAGATFF
j_call: TRBJ1-4; v_call: TRBV5-1; cdr3_aa: CASSTGTVNEKLFF
j_call: TRBJ1-1; v_call: TRBV5-1; cdr3_aa: CASSLGDSRALNTEAFF
j_call: TRBJ1-2; v_call: TRBV30; cdr3_aa: CAWSVLSDTGHTF
j_call: TRBJ1-1; v_call: TRBV27; cdr3_aa: CASSPRSMNTEAFF
j_call: TRBJ2-1; v_call: TRBV7-9; cdr3_aa: CASNPATSGAYNEQFF
j_call: TRBJ2-3; v_call: TRBV19; cdr3_aa: CASSETGLSTDTQYF
j_call: TRBJ2-1; v_call: TRBV9; cdr3_aa: CASSPGSPVLEQFF
j_call: TRBJ1-4; v_call: TRBV7-9; cdr3_aa: CASSLRGTTNEKLFF
j_call: TRBJ2-5; v_call: TRBV30; cdr3_aa: CAWSVFSGETQYF
j_call: TRBJ1-1; v_call: TRBV12-3/TRBV12-4; cdr3_aa: CASGPLATEAFF
j_call: TRBJ1-5; v_call: TRBV2; cdr3_aa: CASSEAGPGGPQHF
j_call: TRBJ1-3; v_call: TRBV6-5; cdr3_aa: CASSYSTGSSGNTIYF
j_call: TRBJ1-1; v_call: TRBV18; cdr3_aa: CASSPSRQGRANTEAFF
j_call: TRBJ2-7; v_call: TRBV19; cdr3_aa: CASSISGTNLYEQYF
j_call: TRBJ1-4; v_call: TRBV19; cdr3_aa: CASSPGGQLGDEKLFF